What follows is one T cell receptor (beta chain) and its context. Using immunoSEQ multiplex PCR, the repertoire was profiled, and TCRdb retains in-frame clones only, with some absent. The data hold about 500,000 clones, with nearly 90% observed a single time. The data belong to a study of blood T cell repertoires in COVID-19. Followed longitudinally, the Seattle patients had been enrolled during active infection. The receptor comes from a man younger than 35 with COVID-19, enrolled during active disease. Sequencing was performed on peripheral blood.

Written as DNA, the CDR3 is TGTGCCAGCAGTGAGCTAGCGGTAAGCACAGATACGCAGTATTTT. Its translation: CASSELAVSTDTQYF. The chain combines TRBV2 with TRBJ2-3; the match to TRBD2 covers 7 bases. The CDR3 consists of 15 residues. The ends lost 3 bases at V and 0 bases at J; junction bases unmatched: 3. Germline values: CDR1 SNHLY, CDR2 FYNNEI.